The entry below gives a single TCR beta chain sequence along with its context. The target of this receptor is not known. Base qualities are not recorded, but no much larger clone differs from it by a single base. This sample is drawn from a study of shared clonotypes between healthy human individuals (dated by TCRdb to about 2020). A note on the overall study: The cohort included three men and a couple of women between 18 and 49 years of age. Each donor's leukapheresis produced roughly between roughly 0.9 and 8.9 billion PBMCs. Different laboratories and diverse techniques were used to prepare libraries and sequence TCR repertoires, to increase sequencing depth and limit assay-specific biases. Per donor, three plates each were used for CD4 naive and CD4 memory, two for CD8 naive, and one for CD8 memory. The study deeply sequenced blood TCR repertoires of five healthy adults to estimate repertoire size and the extent of clonotype sharing between individuals.

The CDR3 contains 15 residues, cysteine and phenylalanine counted. Left in the record is the CDR3 DNA by itself, 45 bases read in frame from the first base. Relative to germline, V is missing 1 base and J is missing 6 bases, with 5 bases of the junction outside any gene match. The CDR1 and CDR2 encoded by the germline V gene (reference sequence) are SGHNT and YYREEE. Using the deep immunoSEQ assay, TCR CDR3 regions were amplified from genomic DNA by multiplex PCR. Genomic DNA extracted from each cell subset was distributed evenly over all wells of several immunoSEQ 96-well plates, and each plate served as one replicate. Each replicate PCR for sorted subsets received 200 ng genomic DNA, equal to 28,000 or so T cell genomes. Purified libraries were quantified with a Qubit 3.0 fluorometer, sized on a Bioanalyzer 2100, and re-quantified with the KAPA Library Quantification kit. A separate single-read 150-cycle Illumina NextSeq 550 flow cell was used to sequence each immunoSEQ 96-well plate. The paper's processing steps were these. Because only junctional sequences without quality scores were contained in the immunoSEQ output, filtering matching that applied to full-length reads could not be performed. To assign V/J genes and CDR3, sequences were annotated against IMGT germline references using PyIR, a Python wrapper for IgBLAST v1.9. Reads were removed for weak V/J assignments (E-value above 1e-6), missing CDR3, stop codons, out-of-frame junctions, or ambiguous translated residues. A V3J clonotype was defined by an identical inferred V gene, J gene, and CDR3 amino acid sequence. The percentage overlap between two repertoires was calculated by dividing the number of shared unique clonotypes by the size of the smaller repertoire. RTK rarefaction, the Chao1 estimator, and Recon v2.1 estimates of unobserved clonotypes were used to assess repertoire richness. OLGA was used to compute generation probabilities for all TCRbeta clonotypes that the gDNA method yielded from a few donors. TCRdb stores this immuneACCESS table with in-frame sequences only. Part of the clones is absent; in the studies checked, under half of the shortfall reflects unresolved V genes, and no reason is known for the rest. V, J and clone size are those of that table, while D and trimming were read from the DNA. The sample table lists 2 million or so clones, 85% to 95% of them with a count of one. The ten biggest clones cover 0.1% to 0.15% of the sample.

Healthy HIV-negative adults with no recently reported acute infections or vaccinations were included as donors. Every donor was a Caucasian adult residing in Nashville, Tennessee, USA. Magnetic negative selection was used to enrich CD4+ T cells, after which naive cells were positively selected on CD45RA and the negative fraction became the memory subset. Blood was obtained by leukapheresis, after which PBMCs were separated by Ficoll-Histopaque density gradient centrifugation and cryopreserved in liquid nitrogen vapor phase. Purity and quantity of every magnetically sorted T cell population were checked by analytical flow cytometry. Genomic DNA was isolated from each sorted fraction and quantified by UV absorbance on a Nanodrop 2000c. The investigation overall reported the following: Rarefaction of sorted-subset datasets indicated incomplete sequencing despite the large sequencing depth. Sampling was restricted to blood, and TCR repertoires in tissues likely differ from the TCR repertoires found in blood. About 5% of naive CD4, around 3.6% of naive CD8, about 2.4% of memory CD4, and 0.35% to 0.5% of memory CD8 clonotypes were shared across several donors. Estimated clonotype richness was generally larger for naive than for memory subsets. Because the study included only a small number of donors, the genetic and exposure-history diversity represented was limited. Pairwise subsampling indicated that sequencing depth was expected to affect the degree of clonotype sharing among donors. Compared with non-shared clonotypes, the clonotypes found in all four sorted-subset donors had higher generation probabilities.

The chain is encoded by TRBV5-4 joined to TRBJ2-2; 8 middle bases align to TRBD2. The sequenced material came from naive CD4+ T cells sorted from blood. Taken with the paper, the label for cell subset or site translates to: CD45RA+ positively selected. This TCR came from a man aged 18 to 30 in good health. CDR3 protein: CASSLPGGPSGELFF. The DNA reads TGTGCCAGCAGCTTGCCGGGAGGGCCGTCCGGGGAGCTGTTTTTT.